This record concerns one TCR beta chain sequence. One end of the junction is discordant with germline, which a read error may explain. The entry originates in a study of Ad26.COV2.S vaccination and SARS-CoV-2 variants. Method: immunoSEQ multiplex PCR; TCRdb's copy keeps in-frame clones and lacks some. The sample lists some 250,000 clones, 88% occurring once. Treatment meaning: roughly 19 received Ad26.COV2.S at low or high dose, single or two shots; about five received placebo; per-sample allocation not given. Samples came from day 63 after the first vaccine or placebo injection. This CDR3 comprises 13 residues. Germline CDR1 LNHDA, CDR2 SQIVND (reference sequence).

This TCR was sampled from a person between 18 and 65 years old who received the Ad26.COV2.S COVID-19 vaccine or a placebo. The chain combines TRBV19 with TRBJ1-2; weak D call: TRBD1 (5 bases). The source was peripheral blood, collected in a trial of Ad26.COV2.S vaccine versus placebo. The CDR3 sequence: CANSDLRGDGYTF. The CDR3 DNA reads as TGTGCCAATAGTGACCTGCGGGGGGATGGCTACACCTTC.